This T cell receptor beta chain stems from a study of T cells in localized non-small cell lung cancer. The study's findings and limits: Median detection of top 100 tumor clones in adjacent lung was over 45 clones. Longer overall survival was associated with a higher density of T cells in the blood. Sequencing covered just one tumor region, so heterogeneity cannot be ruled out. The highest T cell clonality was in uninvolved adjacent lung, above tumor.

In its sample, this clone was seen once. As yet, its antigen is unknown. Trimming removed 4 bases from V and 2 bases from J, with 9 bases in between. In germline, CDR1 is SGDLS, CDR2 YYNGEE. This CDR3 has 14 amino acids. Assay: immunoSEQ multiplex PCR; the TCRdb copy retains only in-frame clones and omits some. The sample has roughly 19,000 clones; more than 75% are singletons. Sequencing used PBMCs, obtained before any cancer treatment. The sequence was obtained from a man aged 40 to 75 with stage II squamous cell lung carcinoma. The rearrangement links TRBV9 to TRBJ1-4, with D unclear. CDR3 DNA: TGTGCCAGCAGCCGTCCCGGGACTAATGAAAAACTGTTTTTT. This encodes CASSRPGTNEKLFF.